The sequence of this TCR beta chain was determined in a study of spatial heterogeneity in lung cancer. The time point denotes: sample taken at primary tumor resection. Sequencing was performed on whole RNA extracted from tumor and nontumor lung tissue, or from frozen PBMC, and the material was left unsorted. The donors comprised 70 to 85 untreated early-stage non-small cell lung cancer patients. From the 5' RACE reads, TCRdb called clonotypes with MiXCR, one entry per CDR3 protein. The table shows tens of thousands of distinct CDR3 sequences, with approximately 20% occurring only once. The CDR3 sequence is 14 residues long. After removal of 5 bases from V and 5 bases from J, the junction contained 7 bases not matched to a gene. The V gene's germline CDR1 is SGHTA and CDR2 FQGTGA.

The chain employs TRBV7-3 and TRBJ2-3, with TRBD2 identical over 7 bases. This clonotype was obtained from a male donor with early-stage non-small cell lung cancer. The sample here was PBMCs, taken at surgery. This CDR3 is CASSPGLGGDTQYF. CDR3 in DNA: TGTGCCAGCAGCCCCGGACTAGGTGGAGATACGCAGTATTTT.